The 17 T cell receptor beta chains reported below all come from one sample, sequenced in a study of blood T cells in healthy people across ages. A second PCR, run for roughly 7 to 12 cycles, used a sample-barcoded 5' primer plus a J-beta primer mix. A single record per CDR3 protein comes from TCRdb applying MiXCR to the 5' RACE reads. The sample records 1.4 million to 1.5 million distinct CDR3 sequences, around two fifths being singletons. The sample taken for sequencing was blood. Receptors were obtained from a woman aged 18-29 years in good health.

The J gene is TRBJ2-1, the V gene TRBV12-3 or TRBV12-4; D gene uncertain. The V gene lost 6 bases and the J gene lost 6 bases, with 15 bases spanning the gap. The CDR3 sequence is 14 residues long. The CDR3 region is CASSRTISSNEQFF. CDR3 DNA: TGTGCCAGCAGCCGAACCATTAGCAGCAATGAGCAGTTCTTC.

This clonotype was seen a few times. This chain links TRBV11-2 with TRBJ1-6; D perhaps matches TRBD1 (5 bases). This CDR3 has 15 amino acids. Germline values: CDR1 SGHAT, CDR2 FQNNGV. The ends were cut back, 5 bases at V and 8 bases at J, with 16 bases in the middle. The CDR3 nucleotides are TGTGCCAGCAGCCCCGTACGGGGGACGGATTCACCCCTCCACTTT. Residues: CASSPVRGTDSPLHF.

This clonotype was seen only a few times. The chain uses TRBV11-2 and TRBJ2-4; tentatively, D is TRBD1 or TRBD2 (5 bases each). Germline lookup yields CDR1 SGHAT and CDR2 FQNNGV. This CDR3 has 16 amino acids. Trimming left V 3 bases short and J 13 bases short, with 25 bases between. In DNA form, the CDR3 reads TGTGCCAGCAGCTTGAACGGGGCAGGGCCCCCGAGGGAGCAGTACTTC. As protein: CASSLNGAGPPREQYF.

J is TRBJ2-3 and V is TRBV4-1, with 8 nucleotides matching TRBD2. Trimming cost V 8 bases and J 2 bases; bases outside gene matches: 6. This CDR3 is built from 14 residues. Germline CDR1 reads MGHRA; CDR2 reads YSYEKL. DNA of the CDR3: TGCGCCAGCCGGGGGGGCCTGACCACAGATACGCAGTATTTT. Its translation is CASRGGLTTDTQYF.

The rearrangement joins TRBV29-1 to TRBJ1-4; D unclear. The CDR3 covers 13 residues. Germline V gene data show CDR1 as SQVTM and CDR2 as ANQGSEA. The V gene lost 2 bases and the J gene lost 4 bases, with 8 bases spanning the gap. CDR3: CSVERTNNEKLFF. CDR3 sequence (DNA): TGCAGCGTTGAAAGGACTAATAATGAAAAACTGTTTTTT.

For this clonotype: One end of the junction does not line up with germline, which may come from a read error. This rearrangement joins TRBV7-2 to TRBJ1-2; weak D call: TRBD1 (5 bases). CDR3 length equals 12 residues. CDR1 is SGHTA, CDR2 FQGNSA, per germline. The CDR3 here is CAGSWGPLGYTF. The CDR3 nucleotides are TGTGCCGGCAGCTGGGGACCGCTTGGCTACACCTTC.

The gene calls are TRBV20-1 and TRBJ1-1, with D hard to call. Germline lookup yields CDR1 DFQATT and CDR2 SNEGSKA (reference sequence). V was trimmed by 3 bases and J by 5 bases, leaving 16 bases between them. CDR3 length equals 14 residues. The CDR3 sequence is CSASSGPGGTEAFF. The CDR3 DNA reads TGCAGTGCTAGCAGCGGACCGGGAGGGACTGAAGCTTTCTTT.

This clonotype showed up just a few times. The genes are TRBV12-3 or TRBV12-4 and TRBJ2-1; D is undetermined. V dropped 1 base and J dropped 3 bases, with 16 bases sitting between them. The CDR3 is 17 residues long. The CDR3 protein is CASSLEFSLGNYNEQFF. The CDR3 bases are TGTGCCAGCAGTTTAGAGTTTTCGCTAGGTAACTACAATGAGCAGTTCTTC.

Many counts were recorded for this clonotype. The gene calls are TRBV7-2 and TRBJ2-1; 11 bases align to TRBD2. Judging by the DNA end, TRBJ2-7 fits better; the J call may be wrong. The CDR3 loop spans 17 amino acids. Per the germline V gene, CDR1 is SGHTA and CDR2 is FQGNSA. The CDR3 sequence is CASSPRTSGFSYNEQYF. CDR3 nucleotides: TGTGCCAGCAGCCCCCGGACTAGCGGGTTCTCCTACAATGAGCAGTACTTC.

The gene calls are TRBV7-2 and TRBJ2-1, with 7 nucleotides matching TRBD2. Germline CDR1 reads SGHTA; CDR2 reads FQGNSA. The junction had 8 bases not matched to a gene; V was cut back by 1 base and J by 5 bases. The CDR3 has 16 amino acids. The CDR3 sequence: CASSLGERGYNNEQFF. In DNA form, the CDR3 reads TGTGCCAGCAGCTTAGGAGAGCGGGGATACAACAATGAGCAGTTCTTC. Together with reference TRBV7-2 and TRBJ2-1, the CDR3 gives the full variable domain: GAGVSQSPSNKVTEKGKDVELRCDPISGHTALYWYRQSLGQGLEFLIYFQGNSAPDKSGLPSDRFSAERTGGSVSTLTIQRTQQEDSAVYLCASSLGERGYNNEQFFGPGTRLTVL.

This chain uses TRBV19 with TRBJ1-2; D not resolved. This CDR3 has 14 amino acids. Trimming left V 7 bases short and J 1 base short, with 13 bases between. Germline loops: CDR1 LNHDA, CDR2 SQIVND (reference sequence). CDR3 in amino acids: CASTSGIFNYGYTF. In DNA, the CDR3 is TGTGCCAGTACCTCTGGGATTTTTAACTATGGCTACACCTTC.

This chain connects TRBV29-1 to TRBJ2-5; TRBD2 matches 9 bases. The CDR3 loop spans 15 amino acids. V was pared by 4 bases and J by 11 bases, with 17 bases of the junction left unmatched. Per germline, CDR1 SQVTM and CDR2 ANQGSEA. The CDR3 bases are TGCAGCGTTGCGGGCCCCTCGCGGGGGGGCTATGAGCAGTACTTC. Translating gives CSVAGPSRGGYEQYF.

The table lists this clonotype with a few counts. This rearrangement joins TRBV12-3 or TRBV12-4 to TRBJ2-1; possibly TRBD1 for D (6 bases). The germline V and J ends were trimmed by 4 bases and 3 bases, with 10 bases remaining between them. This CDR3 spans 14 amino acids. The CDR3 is CASSSQGNYNEQFF. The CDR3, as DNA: TGTGCCAGCAGTTCACAGGGAAACTACAATGAGCAGTTCTTC.

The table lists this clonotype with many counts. The CDR3 DNA follows: TGTGCCAGCAGTTACTCGAACTCATACGAGCAGTACTTC. It codes for CASSYSNSYEQYF. The chain joins TRBV6-5 to TRBJ2-7; D unclear. V lost 0 bases and J 4 bases, leaving 7 bases between the germline ends. Germline V gene lookup returns CDR1 MNHEY and CDR2 SVGAGI. The length of the CDR3 is 13 residues.

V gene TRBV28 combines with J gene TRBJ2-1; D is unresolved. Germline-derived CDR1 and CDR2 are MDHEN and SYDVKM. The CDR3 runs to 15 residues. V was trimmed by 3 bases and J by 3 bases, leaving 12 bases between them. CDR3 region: CASSLGRALYNEQFF. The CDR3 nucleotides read TGTGCCAGCAGTTTGGGCCGGGCCCTCTACAATGAGCAGTTCTTC.

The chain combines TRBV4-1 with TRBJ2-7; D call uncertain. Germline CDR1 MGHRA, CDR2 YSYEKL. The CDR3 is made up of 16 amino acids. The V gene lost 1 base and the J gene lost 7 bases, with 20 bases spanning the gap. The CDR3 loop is CASSQAETTSYNEQYF. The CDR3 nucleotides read TGCGCCAGCAGCCAAGCTGAGACAACATCCTACAATGAGCAGTACTTC.

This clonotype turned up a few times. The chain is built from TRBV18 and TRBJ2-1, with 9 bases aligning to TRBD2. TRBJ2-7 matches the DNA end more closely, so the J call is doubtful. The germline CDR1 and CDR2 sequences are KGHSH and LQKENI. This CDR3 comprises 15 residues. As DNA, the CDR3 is TGTGCCAGCTCACCGGGAGCGGGGGGCTACAATGAGCAGTACTTC. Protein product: CASSPGAGGYNEQYF.